These 10 T cell receptor beta chains share one sample of origin, sequenced in a study of cytomegalovirus exposure and HLA in healthy donors. The PCR employed 60 Vbeta primers together with 13 Jbeta primers. The table came from immunoSEQ multiplex PCR; TCRdb's copy has only in-frame clones and leaves some out. There are approximately 160,000 clones in the sample; 60% to 85% occur only once, and under 3% lies in the top ten. Sequences were obtained from PBMCs. The receptors derive from a woman between 45 and 60 years old in good health and CMV-seropositive.

This rearrangement joins TRBV27 to TRBJ1-1; no reliable D call. The V gene's germline CDR1 is MNHEY and CDR2 SMNVEV (reference sequence). The CDR3 sequence is 13 residues long. The V and J ends lost 6 bases and 1 base respectively, with 9 bases between them. The CDR3, as DNA: TGTGCCAGCAGGTGGCACGAGAACACTGAAGCTTTCTTT. This codes for CASRWHENTEAFF.

The chain employs TRBV19 and TRBJ1-6, with D possibly being TRBD1 (6 bases). Germline-derived CDR1 and CDR2 are LNHDA and SQIVND (reference sequence). The CDR3 contains 13 residues. Trimming shortened V by 5 bases and J by 8 bases, and 10 bases separated the two germline ends. CDR3 region: CASSFWTDSPLHF. The CDR3 coding sequence is TGTGCCAGTAGTTTTTGGACAGATTCACCCCTCCACTTT.

This chain links TRBV5-1 with TRBJ2-5; D is perhaps TRBD1 (6 bases). V gave up 5 bases and J gave up 2 bases, with 13 bases separating them. The CDR3 runs to 14 residues. Germline CDR1 reads SGHRS; CDR2 reads YFSETQ. In nucleotides, the CDR3 is TGCGCCAGCAGTCTAAGCGGACAGCAAGAGACCCAGTACTTC. Its protein product is CASSLSGQQETQYF. Supplemented by reference TRBV5-1 and TRBJ2-5, the full variable domain reads KAGVTQTPRYLIKTRGQQVTLSCSPISGHRSVSWYQQTPGQGLQFLFEYFSETQRNKGNFPGRFSGRQFSNSRSEMNVSTLELGDSALYLCASSLSGQQETQYFGPGTRLLVL.

V gene TRBV9 combines with J gene TRBJ1-2; D unclear. CDR1 and CDR2 (germline): SGDLS, YYNGEE. V lost 0 bases and J lost 8, with 14 bases in between. This CDR3 has 14 amino acids. The CDR3 spells CASSVATGFEGYTF. The CDR3 DNA sequence: TGTGCCAGCAGCGTAGCTACGGGATTCGAGGGCTACACCTTC.

The chain carries TRBV6-5 and TRBJ1-6; D call uncertain. In germline, CDR1 is MNHEY, CDR2 SVGAGI. The ends were cut back, 2 bases at V and 9 bases at J, with 14 bases in the middle. The CDR3 consists of 15 residues. CDR3 nucleotide sequence: TGTGCCAGCAGTTACGTCCGGTTAGAGGGTTCACCCCTCCACTTT. Its translation is CASSYVRLEGSPLHF.

The genes are TRBV6-1 and TRBJ1-2, with 7 positions matching TRBD1. V was pared by 8 bases and J by 4 bases, with 10 bases of the junction left unmatched. The CDR3 is made up of 14 amino acids. Per germline, CDR1 MNHNS and CDR2 SASEGT. The CDR3 reads CASGGEGAGYGYTF. As DNA, the CDR3 is TGTGCCAGCGGGGGTGAGGGGGCTGGCTATGGCTACACCTTC.

This chain uses TRBV5-1 with TRBJ2-5, with 8 bases fitting TRBD2. Per germline, CDR1 SGHRS and CDR2 YFSETQ. With V trimmed by 4 bases and J by 4 bases, 9 bases remained unmatched. The CDR3 loop spans 15 amino acids. For the CDR3, the DNA is TGCGCCAGCAGCACCTTGACTAGCGAGAGAGAGACCCAGTACTTC. Its protein product is CASSTLTSERETQYF.

The chain employs TRBV6-8 and TRBJ2-1, with 7 bases identical to TRBD1. This CDR3 spans 16 amino acids. Per the germline V gene, CDR1 is MNHGY and CDR2 is SAAAGT. With V trimmed by 6 bases and J by 2 bases, 10 bases remained unmatched. This chain's CDR3 is CASRDTDRVPYNEQFF. CDR3 sequence (DNA): TGTGCCAGCAGAGACACCGACAGGGTCCCCTACAATGAGCAGTTCTTC.

The chain uses TRBV25-1 and TRBJ1-5, with unresolved D. V lost 8 bases to trimming and J lost 4 bases, with 9 bases between them. Germline-derived CDR1 and CDR2 are MGHDK and SYGVNS. The CDR3 is 12 amino acids. In DNA, the CDR3 is TGTGCCAGCCAAGACACAAATCAGCCCCAGCATTTT. It specifies CASQDTNQPQHF.

V is TRBV7-9 and J is TRBJ1-5; 9 bases agree with TRBD1. Per germline, CDR1 SEHNR and CDR2 FQNEAQ (reference sequence). The CDR3 runs 16 residues. V lost 2 bases, J lost 6 bases, and 8 bases stayed unmatched. This CDR3 is CASSLKATGGGQPQHF. CDR3 DNA sequence: TGTGCCAGCAGCTTAAAAGCGACAGGGGGTGGTCAGCCCCAGCATTTT.